This T cell receptor beta chain originates from a study of cytomegalovirus exposure and HLA in healthy donors. It was with 60 Vbeta and 13 Jbeta primers that the PCR ran. The table came from immunoSEQ multiplex PCR; TCRdb's copy has only in-frame clones and leaves some out. The sample consists of over 120,000 clones, approximately 80% of them appearing once. The CDR3 has 15 residues. Germline V lookup: CDR1 SGHDT, CDR2 YYEEEE. J was trimmed by 5 bases and V by 0 bases; bases with no gene match: 6. The sequencing input was PBMCs. The TCR originated in a man aged 45-60 years in good health and CMV-seronegative. The chain couples TRBV5-6 to TRBJ2-3, with 7 bases aligning to TRBD2. The CDR3 loop reads CASSLAPAGRDTQYF. In nucleotides, the CDR3 is TGTGCCAGCAGCTTGGCCCCAGCGGGGAGAGATACGCAGTATTTT.